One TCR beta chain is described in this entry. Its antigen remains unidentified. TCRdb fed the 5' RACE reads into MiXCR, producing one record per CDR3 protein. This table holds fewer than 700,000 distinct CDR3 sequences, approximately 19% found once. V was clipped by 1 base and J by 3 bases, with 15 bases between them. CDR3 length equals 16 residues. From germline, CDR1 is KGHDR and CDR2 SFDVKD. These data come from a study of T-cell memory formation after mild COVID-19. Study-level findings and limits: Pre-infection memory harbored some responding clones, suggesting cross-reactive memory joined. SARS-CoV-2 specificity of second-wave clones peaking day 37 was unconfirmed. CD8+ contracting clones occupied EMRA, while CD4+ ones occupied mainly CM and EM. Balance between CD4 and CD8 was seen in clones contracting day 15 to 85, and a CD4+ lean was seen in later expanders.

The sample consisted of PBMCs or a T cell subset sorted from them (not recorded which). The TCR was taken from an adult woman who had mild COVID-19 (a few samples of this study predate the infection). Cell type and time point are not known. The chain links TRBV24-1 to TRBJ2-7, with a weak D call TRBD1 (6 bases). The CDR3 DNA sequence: TGTGCCACCAGTGATTTTACCGAGGGCAGGGGCTACGAGCAGTACTTC. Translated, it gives CATSDFTEGRGYEQYF.